This T cell receptor (beta chain) was identified during a study of cytomegalovirus exposure and HLA in healthy donors. Study results and caveats: A later examination showed that TCR association rates differed by HLA locus, with DRB1 most and HLA-C fewest. It was reported that the classifier diagnosed cytomegalovirus status with high specificity and sensitivity in both the original and validation cohorts.

Comments on this clone: As yet, its antigen is unknown.

Amplification used 60 Vbeta primers and 13 Jbeta primers. Sequenced by immunoSEQ multiplex PCR; TCRdb stores in-frame clones only, minus some. The sample records fewer than 250,000 clones, 75% to 80% being singletons. Trimming cost V 3 bases and J 5 bases; bases outside gene matches: 8. This CDR3 has 15 residues. Germline V gives CDR1 SGHTA, CDR2 FQGTGA. Material for sequencing was PBMCs. The chain carries TRBV7-3 and TRBJ2-5, with 8 bases identical to TRBD2. This sequence was found in a woman aged 25 to 39 in good health and CMV-seropositive. CDR3 bases: TGTGCCAGCAGCTTGCTAGCGGGTTGGGGGGAGACCCAGTACTTC. Translation: CASSLLAGWGETQYF. The entire variable domain, with the rest obtained from reference TRBV7-3 and TRBJ2-5, is as follows: GAGVSQTPSNKVTEKGKYVELRCDPISGHTALYWYRQSLGQGPEFLIYFQGTGAADDSGLPNDRFFAVRPEGSVSTLKIQRTERGDSAVYLCASSLLAGWGETQYFGPGTRLLVL.